This TCR beta chain was recorded in a study of T cells in Graves' hyperthyroidism and ophthalmopathy. This CDR3 region has 17 residues. Germline V lookup: CDR1 SNHLY, CDR2 FYNNEI. The junction had 11 bases not matched to a gene; V was cut back by 5 bases and J by 3 bases. Stable disease denoted Graves' hyperthyroidism without ophthalmopathy progression within 18 months. Patients aged 18 to 65 with hyperthyroidism were newly diagnosed, with duration under 2 months. Authors of the study amplified TCR beta CDR3 regions from RNA transcripts. A set of HTBI primers served as the primers for a first-round RT-PCR of the TCR CDR3. TCRdb re-called the multiplex PCR reads through MiXCR, storing one row per CDR3 protein. This sample has about 360,000 distinct CDR3 sequences, with roughly 13% found just once.

The chain couples TRBV2 to TRBJ2-4; 9 nucleotides align to TRBD1. The sequencing sample was made of blood. The clonotype comes from a woman aged 18-29 years with Graves' hyperthyroidism. CDR3 in amino acids: CASSRDGQGFDKNIQYF. The CDR3 nucleotides are TGTGCCAGCAGTCGGGACGGACAGGGGTTTGACAAAAACATTCAGTACTTC.